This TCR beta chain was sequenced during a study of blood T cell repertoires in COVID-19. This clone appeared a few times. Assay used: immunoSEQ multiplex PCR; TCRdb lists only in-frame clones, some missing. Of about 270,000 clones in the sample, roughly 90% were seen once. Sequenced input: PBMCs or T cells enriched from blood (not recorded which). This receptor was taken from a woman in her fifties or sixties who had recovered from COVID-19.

DNA for the CDR3: TGTGCCAGCAGCCCGGGAGGAGGGGCCCTGAACTCTGGGGCCAACGTCCTGACTTTC. This gives the protein CASSPGGGALNSGANVLTF. The V gene is TRBV4-2, the J gene TRBJ2-6, with 7 bases that match TRBD2. The germline V gene encodes CDR1 LGHNA and CDR2 YNFKEQ. With V trimmed by 4 bases and J by 0 bases, 12 bases remained unmatched. This CDR3 has 19 residues.